The present TCR beta chain was sequenced within a study of blood T cell repertoires in COVID-19 (TCRdb year 2020). In terms of the full investigation: Collaborator samples came from the United States, Italy and Spain and covered acute and convalescent phases of COVID-19. The material from the prospective study consisted of cDNA or gDNA derived from T cells, B-cell-depleted T cells, or PBMCs. Subjects who had been exposed to COVID-19, were actively infected with it, or had recovered from it provided the deeply sampled blood TCRbeta repertoires that made up the dataset. The repertoires were released in a freely available public database intended as a resource for research on the immune response to SARS-CoV-2. Samples were obtained from the ongoing ImmuneRACE study (first 160 participants) and from 1,254 subjects provided by 6 global collaborators. Nearly every sample came with metadata listing a de-identified subject ID, COVID-19 status, age in years and sex. Where available, HLA class I and class II types were taken from metadata supplied by the sample provider and were not determined by assay-based typing.

Findings and caveats that apply to the study as a whole: The quantity of clinical and demographic metadata differed by source and by participant and was supplied without curation.

TCRbeta CDR3 regions were amplified from genomic DNA by means of the immunoSEQ Assay, a bias-controlled multiplex PCR. For the original study's pipeline: Nucleated cell counts per sample were estimated from amplification of reference gene primers within the assay. To quantify the absolute abundance of each unique TCRbeta CDR3 rearrangement, sequence reads were collapsed and filtered. For each sample, productive Simpson clonality was calculated as the square root of Simpson's diversity index across productive rearrangements. As stored in TCRdb, this immuneACCESS dataset retains in-frame rearrangements with V and J assigned. A fraction of the clones does not appear; measured against another copy, unresolved V genes explain less than half of the discrepancy, and the remainder lacks a known reason. That table is the source of V, J and clone size, and D and trimming were worked out from the DNA. Counted in this sample were roughly 250,000 clones; about 90% of them appeared once. The biggest ten clones account for just over 7% of the sample.

This clone was detected a few times. Its antigen has not been determined. No base qualities exist here, and no much larger clone lies one base off it. The CDR3 runs 13 residues from the cysteine to the phenylalanine. Kept here is only the CDR3 DNA, which spans 39 bases and is read in frame from base 1. In the germline V gene, CDR1 corresponds to KGHDR and CDR2 to SFDVKD. The junction shows trimming of 7 bases on V and 2 bases on J, and the gene matches do not reach 1 base of it. Samples from volunteer blood donors who had recovered from COVID-19 were contributed by a second Seattle source. The collaborating institutions used their own protocols to collect whole blood in K2EDTA tubes. For TCRbeta analysis, collaborator samples were shipped as frozen whole blood, as isolated PBMCs, or as DNA extracted from either sample type.

The sequence is built from TRBV24-1 and TRBJ1-5, and 7 junction bases match TRBD1. The sequence was obtained from a man aged 55 to 70 who had recovered from COVID-19. The sample was peripheral blood. CDR3 region: CATSQGGNQPQHF. The nucleotide sequence reads as follows: TGTGCCACCAGCCAGGGGGGCAATCAGCCCCAGCATTTT.